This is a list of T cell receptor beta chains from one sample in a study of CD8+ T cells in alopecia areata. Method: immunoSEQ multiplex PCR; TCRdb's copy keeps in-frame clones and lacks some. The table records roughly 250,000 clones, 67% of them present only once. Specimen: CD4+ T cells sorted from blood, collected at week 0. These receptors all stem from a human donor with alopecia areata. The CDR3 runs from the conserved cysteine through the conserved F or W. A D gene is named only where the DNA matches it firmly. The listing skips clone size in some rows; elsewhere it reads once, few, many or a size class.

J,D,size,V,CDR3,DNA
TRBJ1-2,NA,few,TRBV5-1,CASSLVSLDGGYTF,TGCGCCAGCAGCTTGGTCTCGTTGGACGGCGGCTACACCTTC
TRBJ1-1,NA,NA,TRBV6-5,CASSLGVANTEAFF,TGTGCCAGCAGCTTGGGGGTCGCTAACACTGAAGCTTTCTTT
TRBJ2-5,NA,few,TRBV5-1,CASSDQETQYF,TGCGCCAGCAGCGACCAAGAGACCCAGTACTTC
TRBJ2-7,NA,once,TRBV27,CASSLSGMGGRGHEQYF,TGTGCCAGCAGTTTGTCGGGGATGGGGGGAAGAGGGCACGAGCAGTACTTC
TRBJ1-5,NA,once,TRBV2,CASSESPGSRPQHF,TGTGCCAGCAGTGAAAGTCCGGGCTCCCGGCCCCAGCATTTT
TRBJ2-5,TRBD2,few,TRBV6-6,CASSTGLAGIEAQYF,TGTGCCAGCAGTACCGGACTAGCGGGGATCGAGGCCCAGTACTTC
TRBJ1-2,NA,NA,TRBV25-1,CASSESLGGYTF,TGTGCCAGCAGTGAGAGTTTAGGTGGCTACACCTTC
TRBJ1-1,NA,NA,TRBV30,CAWSPTDLNTEAFF,TGTGCCTGGAGTCCCACAGATTTGAACACTGAAGCTTTCTTT
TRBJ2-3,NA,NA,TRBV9,CASSVGTLTDTQYF,TGTGCCAGCAGCGTCGGGACTCTTACTGATACGCAGTATTTT
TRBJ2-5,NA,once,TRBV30,CAWSRLTHRETQYF,TGTGCCTGGTCAAGGTTGACCCACCGAGAGACCCAGTACTTC
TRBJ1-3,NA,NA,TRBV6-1,CASSTWNTIYF,TGTGCCAGCAGTACTTGGAACACCATATATTTT
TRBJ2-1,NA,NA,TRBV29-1,CSVEDSQGWNEQFF,TGCAGCGTTGAAGATAGCCAGGGATGGAATGAGCAGTTCTTC
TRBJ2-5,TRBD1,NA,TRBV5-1,CASSLVYRGETQYF,TGCGCCAGCAGCTTGGTCTACAGGGGAGAGACCCAGTACTTC
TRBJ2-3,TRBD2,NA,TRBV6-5,CASRNWTRSADTQYF,TGTGCCAGCAGGAACTGGACTAGGTCTGCAGATACGCAGTATTTT
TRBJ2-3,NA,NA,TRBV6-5,CASSSATASTDTQYF,TGTGCCAGCAGTTCAGCGACAGCGAGCACAGATACGCAGTATTTT
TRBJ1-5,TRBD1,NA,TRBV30,CAWSQDRAQPQHF,TGTGCCTGGAGCCAAGACAGGGCCCAGCCCCAGCATTTT
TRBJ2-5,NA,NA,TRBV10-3,CAISENPQETQYF,TGTGCCATCTCGGAGAACCCCCAAGAGACCCAGTACTTC
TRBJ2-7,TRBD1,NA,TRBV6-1,CASSTGTGLEQYF,TGTGCCAGCAGCACCGGGACAGGGCTCGAGCAGTACTTC
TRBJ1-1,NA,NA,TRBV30,CAWSVHGVPESLAFF,TGTGCCTGGAGTGTACATGGGGTCCCCGAATCGCTGGCTTTCTTT
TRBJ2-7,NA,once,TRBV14,CASSQVGRGYEQYF,TGTGCCAGCAGCCAAGTTGGCAGGGGTTACGAGCAGTACTTC
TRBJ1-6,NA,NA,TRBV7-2,CASSLRDGRGAGSPLHF,TGTGCCAGCAGCTTAAGAGACGGCCGAGGAGCCGGTTCACCCCTCCACTTT
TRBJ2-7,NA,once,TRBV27,CASSFLASHEQYF,TGTGCCAGCAGTTTTCTTGCTTCCCACGAGCAGTACTTC
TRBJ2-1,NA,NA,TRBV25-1,CASSPYNEQFF,TGTGCCAGCAGCCCCTACAATGAGCAGTTCTTC
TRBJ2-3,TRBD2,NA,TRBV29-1,CSVGLAGTDTQYF,TGCAGCGTGGGACTAGCGGGCACAGATACGCAGTATTTT
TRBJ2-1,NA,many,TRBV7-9,CASSFGGTSYNEQFF,TGTGCCAGCAGCTTCGGCGGGACCTCCTACAATGAGCAGTTCTTC
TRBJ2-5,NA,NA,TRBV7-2,CASSLEGRASETQYF,TGTGCCAGCAGCTTAGAGGGCAGGGCCTCAGAGACCCAGTACTTC
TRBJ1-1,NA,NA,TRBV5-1,CASTLVTGGVMNTEAFF,TGCGCCAGCACCCTCGTGACAGGCGGGGTAATGAACACTGAAGCTTTCTTT
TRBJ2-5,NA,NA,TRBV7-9,CASTHLIETQYF,TGTGCCAGCACCCATTTGATAGAGACCCAGTACTTC
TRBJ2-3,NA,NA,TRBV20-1,CSARLADTQYF,TGCAGTGCTCGGCTCGCAGATACGCAGTATTTT
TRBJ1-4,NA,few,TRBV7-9,CASSRSIGEKLFF,TGTGCCAGCAGCCGTTCTATCGGTGAAAAACTGTTTTTT
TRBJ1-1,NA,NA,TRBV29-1,CSIRRTENTEAFF,TGCAGCATCAGACGGACCGAGAACACTGAAGCTTTCTTT
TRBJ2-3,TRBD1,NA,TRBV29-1,CSVRTGLSTDTQYF,TGCAGCGTAAGGACAGGGCTTAGCACAGATACGCAGTATTTT
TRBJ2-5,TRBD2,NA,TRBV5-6,CASSRLAGANLQETQYF,TGTGCCAGCAGCAGACTAGCGGGGGCGAACCTCCAAGAGACCCAGTACTTC
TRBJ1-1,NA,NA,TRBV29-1,CSVRTVNTEAFF,TGCAGCGTCCGGACGGTGAACACTGAAGCTTTCTTT
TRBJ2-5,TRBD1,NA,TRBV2,CASSGDRGRETQYF,TGTGCCAGCAGTGGCGACAGGGGTCGGGAGACCCAGTACTTC
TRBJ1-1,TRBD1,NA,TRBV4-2,CASTPGQGEFEAFF,TGTGCCAGCACCCCGGGACAGGGTGAGTTCGAAGCTTTCTTT
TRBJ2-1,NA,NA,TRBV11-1,CASSFRVNEQFF,TGTGCCAGCAGCTTCAGGGTGAATGAGCAGTTCTTC
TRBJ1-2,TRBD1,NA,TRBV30,CAWSPRGQERYTF,TGTGCCTGGAGCCCAAGGGGACAGGAGCGCTACACCTTC
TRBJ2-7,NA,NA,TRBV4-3,CASSQGGGLEQYF,TGCGCCAGCAGCCAAGGAGGGGGTCTCGAGCAGTACTTC
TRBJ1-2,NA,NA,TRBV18,CASSPEQYGYGYTF,TGTGCCAGCTCACCAGAACAGTATGGCTATGGCTACACCTTC
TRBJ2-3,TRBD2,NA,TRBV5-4,CASSLGIAGAHRDTQYF,TGTGCCAGCAGCTTGGGGATAGCGGGGGCCCACCGGGATACGCAGTATTTT
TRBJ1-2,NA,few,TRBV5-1,CASSLEWADYGYTF,TGCGCCAGCAGCTTGGAATGGGCCGACTATGGCTACACCTTC
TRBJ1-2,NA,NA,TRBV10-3,CAISGEAVSYTF,TGTGCCATCAGTGGGGAGGCGGTGAGCTACACCTTC
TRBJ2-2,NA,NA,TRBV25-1,CASSDRATGELFF,TGTGCCAGCAGTGACAGGGCCACCGGGGAGCTGTTTTTT
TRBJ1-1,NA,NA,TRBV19,CASSPPQGLTEAFF,TGTGCCAGTAGTCCCCCCCAGGGACTCACTGAAGCTTTCTTT